This T cell receptor beta chain derives from a study of blood T cell repertoires in COVID-19. Study-wide background: Sites across the United States, Italy and Spain contributed samples from acute and convalescent COVID-19.

CDR1 MNHEY and CDR2 SMNVEV come from the germline V gene (reference sequence). Trimming took off 4 bases at V and 3 bases at J, with 12 bases between the two ends. CDR3 size: 14 residues. Clones were sequenced by immunoSEQ multiplex PCR, and TCRdb holds only the in-frame ones, with some missing. This table holds around 150,000 clones, 65% to 85% found once. The rearrangement links TRBV27 to TRBJ2-5; D might be TRBD1 (6 bases). The TCR sequence derives from a man in his 70s who had been exposed to COVID-19. Sample: PBMCs or T cells enriched from blood (not recorded which). The CDR3 nucleotides read TGTGCCAGCAGTTCACCGCGGACAGAAGAGACCCAGTACTTC. Amino acids: CASSSPRTEETQYF.